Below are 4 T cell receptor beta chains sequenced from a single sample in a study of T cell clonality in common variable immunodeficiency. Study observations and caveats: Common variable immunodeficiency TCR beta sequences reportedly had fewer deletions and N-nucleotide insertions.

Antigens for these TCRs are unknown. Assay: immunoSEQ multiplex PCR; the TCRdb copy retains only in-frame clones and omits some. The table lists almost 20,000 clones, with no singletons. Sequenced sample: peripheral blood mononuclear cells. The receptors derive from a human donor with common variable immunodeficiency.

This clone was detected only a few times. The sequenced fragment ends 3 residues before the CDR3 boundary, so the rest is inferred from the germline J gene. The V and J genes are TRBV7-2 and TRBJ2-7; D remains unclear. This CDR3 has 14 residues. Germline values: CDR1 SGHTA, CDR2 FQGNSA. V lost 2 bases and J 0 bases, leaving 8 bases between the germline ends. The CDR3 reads CASSLRQASYEQYF. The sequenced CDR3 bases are TGTGCCAGCAGCTTACGGCAGGCCTCCTACGAG.

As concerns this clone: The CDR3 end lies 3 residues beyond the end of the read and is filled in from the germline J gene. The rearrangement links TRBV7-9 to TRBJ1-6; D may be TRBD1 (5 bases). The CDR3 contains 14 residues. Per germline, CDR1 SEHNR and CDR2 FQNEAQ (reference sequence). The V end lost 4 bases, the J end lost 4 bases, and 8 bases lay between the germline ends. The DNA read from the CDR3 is TGTGCCAGCAGCTCCGCAGGGTATAATTCACCC. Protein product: CASSSAGYNSP. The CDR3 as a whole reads CASSSAGYNSPLHF.

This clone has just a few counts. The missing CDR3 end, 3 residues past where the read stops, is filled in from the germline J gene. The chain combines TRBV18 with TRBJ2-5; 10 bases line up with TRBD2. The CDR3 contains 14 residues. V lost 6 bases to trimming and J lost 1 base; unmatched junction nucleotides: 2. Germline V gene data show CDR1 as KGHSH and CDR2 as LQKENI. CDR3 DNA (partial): TGTGCCAGCTCGACTAGCGGGCTCCAAGAGACC. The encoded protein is CASSTSGLQET. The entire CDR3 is CASSTSGLQETQYF.

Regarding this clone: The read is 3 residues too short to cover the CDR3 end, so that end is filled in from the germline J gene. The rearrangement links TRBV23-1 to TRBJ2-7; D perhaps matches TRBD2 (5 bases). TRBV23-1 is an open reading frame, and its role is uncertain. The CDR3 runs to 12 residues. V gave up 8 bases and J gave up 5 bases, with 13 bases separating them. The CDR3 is CASHRGKDEQYF. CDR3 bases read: TGCGCCAGCCATCGGGGTAAGGACGAG.